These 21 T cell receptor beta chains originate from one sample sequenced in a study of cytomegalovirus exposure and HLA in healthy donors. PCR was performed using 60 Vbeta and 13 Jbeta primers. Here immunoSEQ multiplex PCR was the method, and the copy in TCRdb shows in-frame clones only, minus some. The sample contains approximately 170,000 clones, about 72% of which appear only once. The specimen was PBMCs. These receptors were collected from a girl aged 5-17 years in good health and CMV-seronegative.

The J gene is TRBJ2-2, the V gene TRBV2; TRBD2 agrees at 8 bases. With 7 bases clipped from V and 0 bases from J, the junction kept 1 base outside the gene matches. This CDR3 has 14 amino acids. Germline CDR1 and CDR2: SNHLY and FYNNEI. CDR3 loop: CASKRGTNTGELFF. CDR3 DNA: TGTGCCAGCAAGCGGGGGACGAACACCGGGGAGCTGTTTTTT.

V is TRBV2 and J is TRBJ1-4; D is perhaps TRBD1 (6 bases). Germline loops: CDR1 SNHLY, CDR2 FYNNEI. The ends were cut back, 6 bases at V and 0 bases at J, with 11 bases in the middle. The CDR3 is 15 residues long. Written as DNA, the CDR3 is TGTGCCAGCAGAGCCGGACAGACAACTAATGAAAAACTGTTTTTT. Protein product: CASRAGQTTNEKLFF. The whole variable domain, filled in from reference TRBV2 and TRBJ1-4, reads EPEVTQTPSHQVTQMGQEVILRCVPISNHLYFYWYRQILGQKVEFLVSFYNNEISEKSEIFDDQFSVERPDGSNFTLKIRSTKLEDSAMYFCASRAGQTTNEKLFFGSGTQLSVL.

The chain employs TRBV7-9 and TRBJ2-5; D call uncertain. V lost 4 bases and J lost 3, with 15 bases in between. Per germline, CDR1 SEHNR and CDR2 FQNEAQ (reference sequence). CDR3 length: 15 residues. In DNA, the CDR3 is TGTGCCAGCAGCTCCGGCCAGGTTATTAAAGAGACCCAGTACTTC. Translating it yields CASSSGQVIKETQYF.

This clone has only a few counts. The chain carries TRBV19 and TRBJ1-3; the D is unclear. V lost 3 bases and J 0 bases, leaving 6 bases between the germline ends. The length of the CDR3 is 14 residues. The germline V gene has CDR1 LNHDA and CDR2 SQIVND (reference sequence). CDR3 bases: TGTGCCAGTAGTATTCGCGTCTCTGGAAACACCATATATTTT. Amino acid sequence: CASSIRVSGNTIYF. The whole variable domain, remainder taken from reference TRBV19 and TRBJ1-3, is DGGITQSPKYLFRKEGQNVTLSCEQNLNHDAMYWYRQDPGQGLRLIYYSQIVNDFQKGDIAEGYSVSREKKESFPLTVTSAQKNPTAFYLCASSIRVSGNTIYFGEGSWLTVV.

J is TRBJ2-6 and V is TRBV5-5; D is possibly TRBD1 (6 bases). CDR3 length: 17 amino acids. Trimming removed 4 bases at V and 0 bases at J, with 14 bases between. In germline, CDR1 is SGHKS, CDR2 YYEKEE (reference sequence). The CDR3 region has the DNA TGTGCCAGCAGCGAAGGGACAACTATCTCTGGGGCCAACGTCCTGACTTTC. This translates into CASSEGTTISGANVLTF. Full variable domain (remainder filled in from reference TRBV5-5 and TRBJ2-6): DAGVTQSPTHLIKTRGQQVTLRCSPISGHKSVSWYQQVLGQGPQFIFQYYEKEERGRGNFPDRFSARQFPNYSSELNVNALLLGDSALYLCASSEGTTISGANVLTFGAGSRLTVL.

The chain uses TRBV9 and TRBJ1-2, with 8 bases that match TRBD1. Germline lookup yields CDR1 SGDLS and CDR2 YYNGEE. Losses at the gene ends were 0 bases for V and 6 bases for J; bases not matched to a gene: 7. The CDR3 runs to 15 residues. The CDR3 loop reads CASSVEPQGANGYTF. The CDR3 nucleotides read TGTGCCAGCAGCGTAGAACCGCAGGGGGCGAATGGCTACACCTTC. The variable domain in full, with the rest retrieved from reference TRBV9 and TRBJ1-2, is DSGVTQTPKHLITATGQRVTLRCSPRSGDLSVYWYQQSLDQGLQFLIQYYNGEERAKGNILERFSAQQFPDLHSELNLSSLELGDSALYFCASSVEPQGANGYTFGSGTRLTVV.

This CDR3 reads CASGDSAVVEQFF. CDR3 DNA sequence: TGTGCCAGCGGGGACAGTGCCGTGGTTGAGCAGTTCTTC. The chain joins TRBV13 to TRBJ2-1, with TRBD1 matching 7 bases. This CDR3 spans 13 amino acids. Germline V lookup: CDR1 PRHDT, CDR2 FYEKMQ (reference sequence). After removal of 8 bases from V and 9 bases from J, the junction contained 10 bases not matched to a gene.

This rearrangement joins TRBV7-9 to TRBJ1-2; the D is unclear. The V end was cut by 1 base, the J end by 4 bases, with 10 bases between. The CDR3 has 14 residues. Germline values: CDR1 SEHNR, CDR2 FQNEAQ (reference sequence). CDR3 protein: CASSLVEGRYGYTF. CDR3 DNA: TGTGCCAGCAGCTTAGTAGAGGGCCGCTATGGCTACACCTTC.

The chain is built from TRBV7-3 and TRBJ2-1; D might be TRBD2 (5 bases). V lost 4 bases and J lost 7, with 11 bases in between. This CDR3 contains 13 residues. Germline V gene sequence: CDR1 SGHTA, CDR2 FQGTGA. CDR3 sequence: CASSSSERNEQFF. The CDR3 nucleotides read TGTGCCAGCAGCTCGTCCGAGCGGAATGAGCAGTTCTTC.

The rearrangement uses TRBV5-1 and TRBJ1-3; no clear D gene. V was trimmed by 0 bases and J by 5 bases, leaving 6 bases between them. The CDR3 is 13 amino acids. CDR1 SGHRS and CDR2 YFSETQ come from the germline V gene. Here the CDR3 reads CASSLGQRNTIYF. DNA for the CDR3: TGCGCCAGCAGCTTGGGGCAGAGAAACACCATATATTTT.

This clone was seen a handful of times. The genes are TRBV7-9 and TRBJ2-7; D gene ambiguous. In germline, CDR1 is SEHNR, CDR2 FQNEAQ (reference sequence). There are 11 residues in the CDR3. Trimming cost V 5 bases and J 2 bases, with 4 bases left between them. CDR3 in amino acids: CASSDTYEQYF. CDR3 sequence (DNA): TGTGCCAGCAGCGACACCTACGAGCAGTACTTC.

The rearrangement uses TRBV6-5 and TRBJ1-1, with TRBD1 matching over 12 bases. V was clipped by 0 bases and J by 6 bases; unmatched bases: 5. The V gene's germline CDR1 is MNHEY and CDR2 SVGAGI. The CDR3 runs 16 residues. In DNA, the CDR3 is TGTGCCAGCAGTTACTCAAGGGGACAGGGGGCTTCTGAAGCTTTCTTT. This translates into CASSYSRGQGASEAFF.

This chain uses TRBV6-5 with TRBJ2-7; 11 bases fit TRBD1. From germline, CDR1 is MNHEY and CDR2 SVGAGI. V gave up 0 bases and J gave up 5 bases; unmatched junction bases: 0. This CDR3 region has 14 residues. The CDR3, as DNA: TGTGCCAGCAGTTACTCGGACAGGGGGCACGAGCAGTACTTC. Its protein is CASSYSDRGHEQYF.

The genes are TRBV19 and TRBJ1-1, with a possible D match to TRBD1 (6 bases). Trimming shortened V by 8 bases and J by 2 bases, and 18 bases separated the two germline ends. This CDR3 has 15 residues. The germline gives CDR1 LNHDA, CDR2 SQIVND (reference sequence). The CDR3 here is CASLARDKINTEAFF. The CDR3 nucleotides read TGTGCCAGTTTGGCCCGGGACAAAATTAACACTGAAGCTTTCTTT.

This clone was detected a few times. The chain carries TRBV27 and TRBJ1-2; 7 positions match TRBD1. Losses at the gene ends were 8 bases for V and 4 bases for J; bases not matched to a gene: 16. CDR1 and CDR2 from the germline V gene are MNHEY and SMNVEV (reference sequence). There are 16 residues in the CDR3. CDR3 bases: TGTGCCAGCGCTCAAGGGGGCCCTGGCCCCTCCTATGGCTACACCTTC. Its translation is CASAQGGPGPSYGYTF.

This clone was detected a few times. The CDR3 DNA reads TGTGCCAGCAGCCTTACAGGGGGGGAAGCTTTCTTT. Translating it yields CASSLTGGEAFF. V is TRBV7-9 and J is TRBJ1-1; TRBD1 agrees at 8 bases. V was clipped by 5 bases and J by 8 bases; unmatched bases: 4. Germline CDR1 and CDR2: SEHNR and FQNEAQ (reference sequence). There are 12 residues in the CDR3.

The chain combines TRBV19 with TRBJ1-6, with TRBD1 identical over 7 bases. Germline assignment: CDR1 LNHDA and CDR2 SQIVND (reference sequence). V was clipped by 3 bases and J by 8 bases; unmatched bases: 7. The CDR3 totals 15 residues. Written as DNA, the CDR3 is TGTGCCAGTAGTATGTGGGGACAGCATGATTCACCCCTCCACTTT. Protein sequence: CASSMWGQHDSPLHF.

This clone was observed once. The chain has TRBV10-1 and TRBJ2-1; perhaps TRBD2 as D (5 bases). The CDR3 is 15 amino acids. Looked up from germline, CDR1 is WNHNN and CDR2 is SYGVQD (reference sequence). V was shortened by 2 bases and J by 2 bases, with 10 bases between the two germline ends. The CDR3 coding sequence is TGCGCCAGCAGTGAGAGGCGGGTGACCTACAATGAGCAGTTCTTC. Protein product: CASSERRVTYNEQFF.

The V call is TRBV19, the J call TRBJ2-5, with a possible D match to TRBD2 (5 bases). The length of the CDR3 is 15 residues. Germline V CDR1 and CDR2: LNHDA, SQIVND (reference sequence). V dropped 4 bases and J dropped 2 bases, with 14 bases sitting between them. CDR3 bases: TGTGCCAGTAGTAAGAGGGAACGAGGTCAAGAGACCCAGTACTTC. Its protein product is CASSKRERGQETQYF.

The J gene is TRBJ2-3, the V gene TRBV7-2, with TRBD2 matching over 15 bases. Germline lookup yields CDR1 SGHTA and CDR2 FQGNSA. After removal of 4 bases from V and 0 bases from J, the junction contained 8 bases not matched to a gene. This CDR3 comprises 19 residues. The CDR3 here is CASSSSGTSGGPSTDTQYF. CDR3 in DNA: TGTGCCAGCAGCTCTTCCGGGACTAGCGGGGGGCCTAGCACAGATACGCAGTATTTT.

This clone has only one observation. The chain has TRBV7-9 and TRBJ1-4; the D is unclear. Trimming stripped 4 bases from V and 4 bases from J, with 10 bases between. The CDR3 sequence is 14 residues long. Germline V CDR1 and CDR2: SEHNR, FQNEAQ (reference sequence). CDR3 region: CASSSVRDNEKLFF. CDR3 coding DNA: TGTGCCAGCAGCTCCGTCCGGGATAATGAAAAACTGTTTTTT.